What follows are 8 T cell receptor beta chains derived from one specimen sequenced in a study of cytomegalovirus exposure and HLA in healthy donors. The primer mix had 60 Vbeta and 13 Jbeta primers. Assay used: immunoSEQ multiplex PCR; TCRdb lists only in-frame clones, some missing. The sample contains some 110,000 clones, roughly 74% of which appear only once. Material: PBMCs. The receptor source for this set is a woman younger than 45 in good health and CMV-seronegative.

V is TRBV20-1 and J is TRBJ2-1, with 8 bases matching TRBD2. The CDR3 extends over 11 amino acids. V shed 3 bases, J shed 10 bases, and the junction held 2 bases outside the gene matches. Germline CDR1 reads DFQATT; CDR2 reads SNEGSKA (reference sequence). The CDR3 loop reads CSARPGGEQFF. CDR3 in DNA: TGCAGTGCTAGGCCGGGGGGGGAGCAGTTCTTC.

The gene calls are TRBV4-1 and TRBJ1-4, with 7 bases fitting TRBD1. The CDR3 runs 16 residues. With 0 bases clipped from V and 4 bases from J, the junction kept 5 bases outside the gene matches. The germline V gene encodes CDR1 MGHRA and CDR2 YSYEKL. The CDR3 sequence: CASSQEPRQGNEKLFF. CDR3 bases: TGCGCCAGCAGCCAAGAGCCCCGACAGGGTAATGAAAAACTGTTTTTT.

The chain joins TRBV19 to TRBJ1-5; the D gene is possibly TRBD1 (5 bases). V lost 5 bases and J lost 0, with 11 bases in between. The CDR3 spans 15 residues. Germline CDR1 is LNHDA and CDR2 is SQIVND (reference sequence). CDR3 nucleotides: TGTGCCAGTAGTCCCCCAGGGCTTAGCAATCAGCCCCAGCATTTT. Residues: CASSPPGLSNQPQHF. The entire variable domain, with the rest obtained from reference TRBV19 and TRBJ1-5, is as follows: DGGITQSPKYLFRKEGQNVTLSCEQNLNHDAMYWYRQDPGQGLRLIYYSQIVNDFQKGDIAEGYSVSREKKESFPLTVTSAQKNPTAFYLCASSPPGLSNQPQHFGDGTRLSIL.

This chain links TRBV7-2 with TRBJ1-3; D is undetermined. V lost 2 bases, J lost 0 bases, and 8 bases lay in between. The CDR3 totals 15 residues. Germline V gene lookup returns CDR1 SGHTA and CDR2 FQGNSA. This CDR3 reads CASSLLGVSGNTIYF. CDR3 DNA: TGTGCCAGCAGCTTATTGGGCGTCTCTGGAAACACCATATATTTT.

J is TRBJ2-1 and V is TRBV27; TRBD2 matches at 7 bases. This CDR3 contains 15 residues. Germline-derived CDR1 and CDR2 are MNHEY and SMNVEV (reference sequence). V shed 5 bases and J 2 bases; nucleotides not matched to a gene: 6. The CDR3 DNA reads TGTGCCAGCAGTCCCAGCGGGGCCGCCTACAATGAGCAGTTCTTC. This sequence encodes CASSPSGAAYNEQFF.

The chain employs TRBV6-6 and TRBJ1-1, with D possibly TRBD1 on 6 matching bases. Germline CDR1 MNHNY, CDR2 SVGAGI (reference sequence). The V gene lost 6 bases and the J gene lost 5 bases, with 13 bases spanning the gap. CDR3 length: 13 residues. The CDR3 spells CASSYQGMTEAFF. CDR3 DNA: TGTGCCAGCAGCTACCAGGGGATGACTGAAGCTTTCTTT.

This clone has just a few counts. The V and J genes are TRBV29-1 and TRBJ2-7; 8 nucleotides align to TRBD1. The CDR3 is 13 amino acids. V lost 7 bases, J lost 3 bases, and 8 bases stayed unmatched. CDR1 is SQVTM, CDR2 ANQGSEA, per germline. CDR3 DNA sequence: TGCAGCGCACGTTCGACAGGGGACTACGAGCAGTACTTC. Translating gives CSARSTGDYEQYF.

The count of this clone is one. The rearrangement links TRBV29-1 to TRBJ2-3; the match to TRBD2 covers 7 bases. V lost 1 base, J lost 4 bases, and 2 bases stayed unmatched. The CDR3 length is 13 residues. The germline V gene encodes CDR1 SQVTM and CDR2 ANQGSEA. Here the CDR3 reads CSVEGGGADTQYF. The DNA for the CDR3 is TGCAGCGTTGAAGGTGGGGGGGCAGATACGCAGTATTTT.